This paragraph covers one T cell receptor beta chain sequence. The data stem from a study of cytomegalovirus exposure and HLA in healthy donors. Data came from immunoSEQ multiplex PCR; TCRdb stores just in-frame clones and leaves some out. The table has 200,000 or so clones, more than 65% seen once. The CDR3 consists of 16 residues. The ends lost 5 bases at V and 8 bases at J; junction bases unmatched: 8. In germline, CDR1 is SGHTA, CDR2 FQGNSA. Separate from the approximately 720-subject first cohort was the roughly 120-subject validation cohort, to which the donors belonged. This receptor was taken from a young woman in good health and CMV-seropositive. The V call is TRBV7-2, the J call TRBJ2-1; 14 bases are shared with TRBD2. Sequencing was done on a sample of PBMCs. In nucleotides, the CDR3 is TGTGCCAGCAGCCCAAGACTAGCGGGAGGGACCCATGAGCAGTTCTTC. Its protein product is CASSPRLAGGTHEQFF.